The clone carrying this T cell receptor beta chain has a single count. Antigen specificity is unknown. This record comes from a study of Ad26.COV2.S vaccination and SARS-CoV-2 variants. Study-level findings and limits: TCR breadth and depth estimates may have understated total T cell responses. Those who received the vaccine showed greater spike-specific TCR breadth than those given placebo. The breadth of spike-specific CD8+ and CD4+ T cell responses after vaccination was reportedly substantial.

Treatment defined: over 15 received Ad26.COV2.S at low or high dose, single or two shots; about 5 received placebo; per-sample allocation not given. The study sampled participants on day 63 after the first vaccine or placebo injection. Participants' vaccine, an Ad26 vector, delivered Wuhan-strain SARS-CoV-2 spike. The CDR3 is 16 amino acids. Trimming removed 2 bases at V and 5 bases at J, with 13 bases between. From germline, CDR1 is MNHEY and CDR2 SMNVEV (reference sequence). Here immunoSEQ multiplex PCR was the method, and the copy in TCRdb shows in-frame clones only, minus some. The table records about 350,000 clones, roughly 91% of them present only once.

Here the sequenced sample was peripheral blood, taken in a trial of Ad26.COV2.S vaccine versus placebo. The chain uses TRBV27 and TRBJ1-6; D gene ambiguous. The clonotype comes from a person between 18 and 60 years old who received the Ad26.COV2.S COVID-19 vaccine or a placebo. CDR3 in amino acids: CASSLTSVAHNSPLHF. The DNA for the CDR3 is TGTGCCAGCAGTTTAACCTCGGTGGCCCATAATTCACCCCTCCACTTT.